These 26 T cell receptor beta chains came from one sample sequenced in a study of regulatory T cells in long-lasting Graves disease. Building the TCR beta libraries relied on iRepertoire HTBI primers, and CDR3 regions underwent Arm-PCR. TCRdb processed the multiplex PCR reads anew with MiXCR; each CDR3 protein has one entry. The table records about 500,000 distinct CDR3 sequences, around 15% of them present only once. This sample's time point: newly diagnosed GD, antithyroid drugs for less than 3 months. RNA extracted from PBMCs served as the sequencing template. These data are also associated with another study on T cells in Graves' hyperthyroidism and ophthalmopathy.

The source was peripheral blood mononuclear cells (PBMCs), collected at new diagnosis, from a patient treated with antithyroid drugs. These receptors were taken from a man aged 40-55 years with Graves disease.

In its sample, this clonotype was seen many times. The chain recombines TRBV7-8 with TRBJ2-1; no reliable D call. Germline V gives CDR1 SGHVS, CDR2 FQNEAQ. This CDR3 is built from 13 residues. V was clipped by 3 bases and J by 7 bases, with 10 bases between them. The CDR3 is CASSFVSGNEQFF. CDR3 nucleotide sequence: TGTGCCAGCAGCTTCGTTTCTGGGAATGAGCAGTTCTTC.

This clonotype has only a few counts. This sequence joins TRBV6-1 and TRBJ1-4; 10 bases match TRBD1. Per germline, CDR1 MNHNS and CDR2 SASEGT. V lost 6 bases to trimming and J lost 6 bases; unmatched junction nucleotides: 4. This CDR3 contains 14 residues. The CDR3 nucleotides read TGTGCCAGCAGCATCGGGACAGGGGATGAAAAACTGTTTTTT. Amino acid sequence: CASSIGTGDEKLFF.

Ten or more counts support this clonotype. The V gene is TRBV9, the J gene TRBJ1-1, with D unclear. The V end was cut by 3 bases, the J end by 1 base, with 13 bases between. Germline V CDR1 and CDR2: SGDLS, YYNGEE. The CDR3 runs 15 residues. In DNA, the CDR3 is TGTGCCAGCAGCGAAGATTTGGTAGGGAACACTGAAGCTTTCTTT. Translation gives CASSEDLVGNTEAFF.

There are many counts of this clonotype. This chain connects TRBV30 to TRBJ2-1; D gene ambiguous. CDR1 and CDR2 (germline): GTSNPN, SVGIG (reference sequence). The CDR3 is made up of 12 amino acids. V dropped 2 bases and J dropped 8 bases, with 10 bases sitting between them. CDR3 coding DNA: TGTGCCTGGAGTAAACTACTTCATGAGCAGTTCTTC. It yields the protein CAWSKLLHEQFF.

This clonotype was seen a few times. The chain has TRBV19 and TRBJ1-1; 10 bases agree with TRBD1. Germline assignment: CDR1 LNHDA and CDR2 SQIVND (reference sequence). The CDR3 contains 14 residues. J was trimmed by 6 bases and V by 5 bases; bases with no gene match: 6. The CDR3 nucleotides read TGTGCCAGTAGTGTGACAGGGGGCCGGGCTGAAGCTTTCTTT. It yields the protein CASSVTGGRAEAFF.

In nucleotides, the CDR3 is TGTGCCAGCACCCTGGGGGGTGATCAGCCCCAGCATTTT. It encodes CASTLGGDQPQHF. The chain is built from TRBV6-1 and TRBJ1-5, with D possibly being TRBD1 (5 bases). The germline V and J ends were trimmed by 7 bases and 5 bases, with 12 bases remaining between them. CDR3 length equals 13 residues. Germline V gene data show CDR1 as MNHNS and CDR2 as SASEGT.

This clonotype was observed many times. The V call is TRBV12-3 or TRBV12-4, the J call TRBJ2-4; D remains unclear. With 6 bases removed from V and 0 bases from J, the gap between germline ends came to 15 bases. The CDR3 consists of 16 residues. The CDR3 spells CASSSDGTLAKNIQYF. In DNA, the CDR3 is TGTGCCAGCAGCTCTGACGGAACACTAGCCAAAAACATTCAGTACTTC.

At least ten counts were recorded for this clonotype. The chain recombines TRBV7-2 with TRBJ2-7; 11 bases match TRBD2. The trim removed 5 bases at V and 4 bases at J, leaving 7 bases unmatched. The CDR3 covers 15 residues. Germline V gene sequence: CDR1 SGHTA, CDR2 FQGNSA. For the CDR3, the DNA is TGTGCCAGCAGCCCCACTAGCGGGAGAGGATACGAGCAGTACTTC. It specifies CASSPTSGRGYEQYF.

CDR3 sequence (DNA): TGCAGCGTTGAGGAGGGACCCCGAGGACCGGCCAACGTCCTGACTTTC. This encodes CSVEEGPRGPANVLTF. The rearrangement joins TRBV29-1 to TRBJ2-6, with D possibly TRBD2 on 6 matching bases. This CDR3 contains 16 residues. Trimming took off 3 bases at V and 6 bases at J, with 18 bases between the two ends. CDR1 is SQVTM, CDR2 ANQGSEA, per germline.

This clonotype has at least ten counts. V gene TRBV28 combines with J gene TRBJ2-6; no reliable D call. The germline CDR1 and CDR2 sequences are MDHEN and SYDVKM. The CDR3 is made up of 13 amino acids. Trimming took 8 bases from V and 1 from J, leaving 6 bases between them. CDR3 in amino acids: CASVKSGANVLTF. DNA for the CDR3: TGTGCCAGCGTTAAATCTGGGGCCAACGTCCTGACTTTC. The variable domain in full, completed from reference TRBV28 and TRBJ2-6, reads DVKVTQSSRYLVKRTGEKVFLECVQDMDHENMFWYRQDPGLGLRLIYFSYDVKMKEKGDIPEGYSVSREKKERFSLILESASTNQTSMYLCASVKSGANVLTFGAGSRLTVL.

This clonotype was observed many times. The chain has TRBV2 and TRBJ2-1; D is ambiguous. The CDR3 runs to 12 residues. The germline V gene has CDR1 SNHLY and CDR2 FYNNEI. Trimming stripped 9 bases from V and 8 bases from J, with 14 bases between. CDR3 DNA sequence: TGTGCCAGTACCCTTGGGGTCCATGAGCAGTTCTTC. Translating it yields CASTLGVHEQFF.

This clonotype was seen many times. This sequence joins TRBV28 and TRBJ1-5; 10 bases match TRBD1. J lost 5 bases, V lost 8 bases, and 9 bases had no gene match. The germline V gene encodes CDR1 MDHEN and CDR2 SYDVKM. CDR3 length: 15 amino acids. The CDR3 region has the DNA TGTGCCAGCCTAACCCCGGGACAGGGGCATCAGCCCCAGCATTTT. It is translated as CASLTPGQGHQPQHF.

The chain uses TRBV10-3 and TRBJ1-3, with a weak D call TRBD1 (5 bases). The ends were cut back, 8 bases at V and 0 bases at J, with 23 bases in the middle. The germline V gene has CDR1 ENHRY and CDR2 SYGVKD. The CDR3 extends over 18 amino acids. The CDR3 loop reads CAIRTPANRHPSGNTIYF. CDR3 DNA sequence: TGTGCCATCCGCACGCCGGCGAACAGGCACCCCTCTGGAAACACCATATATTTT.

This clonotype came up many times. The gene calls are TRBV27 and TRBJ2-1; 9 bases align to TRBD2. The CDR3 spans 20 residues. V shed 7 bases, J shed 1 base, and the junction held 20 bases outside the gene matches. Germline V gene sequence: CDR1 MNHEY, CDR2 SMNVEV (reference sequence). CDR3 amino acids: CASNVYMGSGSLDSYNEQFF. In DNA form, the CDR3 reads TGTGCCAGCAACGTTTATATGGGTAGCGGGAGTTTGGATTCCTACAATGAGCAGTTCTTC.

This clonotype was seen repeatedly, ten times or more. The CDR3 nucleotides are TGTGCCAGCAGAGGGGGGACCTACACCGGGGAGCTGTTTTTT. This sequence encodes CASRGGTYTGELFF. The chain uses TRBV12-3 or TRBV12-4 and TRBJ2-2; D is tentatively TRBD1 or TRBD2 (6 bases each). The CDR3 consists of 14 residues. The V end was cut by 6 bases, the J end by 3 bases, with 11 bases between.

This clonotype showed up many times. The rearrangement links TRBV7-8 to TRBJ2-1; a possible D gene is TRBD1 (5 bases). The CDR3 totals 14 residues. The germline V gene has CDR1 SGHVS and CDR2 FQNEAQ. V dropped 3 bases and J dropped 2 bases, with 8 bases sitting between them. The CDR3 loop is CASSFTTAYNEQFF. The CDR3 coding sequence is TGTGCCAGCAGCTTCACGACAGCCTACAATGAGCAGTTCTTC.

This clonotype was recorded at least ten times. The rearrangement uses TRBV3-1 and TRBJ2-5; TRBD2 agrees at 16 bases. Looked up from germline, CDR1 is LGHDT and CDR2 is YNNKEL (reference sequence). This CDR3 spans 19 amino acids. Trimming removed 2 bases from V and 5 bases from J; junction bases left unmatched: 11. The CDR3 protein is CASSQPGLAGGPFEETQYF. The CDR3 nucleotides are TGTGCCAGCAGCCAACCGGGACTAGCGGGAGGGCCGTTTGAGGAGACCCAGTACTTC.

This clonotype was observed at least ten times. The rearrangement links TRBV7-9 to TRBJ2-2, with no clear D. Deletions cut 11 bases from V and 6 bases from J, with 13 bases between. Germline V CDR1 and CDR2: SEHNR, FQNEAQ (reference sequence). The CDR3 has 12 residues. CDR3 amino acids: CAFDPLPGELFF. The CDR3 region has the DNA TGTGCCTTTGACCCCCTCCCCGGGGAGCTGTTTTTT.

The V gene is TRBV11-2, the J gene TRBJ2-7; either TRBD1 or TRBD2 may supply D (5 bases each). Trimming pared 6 bases from V and 1 base from J, leaving 19 bases between. The CDR3 length is 16 residues. Germline values: CDR1 SGHAT, CDR2 FQNNGV. This CDR3 is CASSTGRRMKSYEQYF. CDR3 DNA: TGTGCCAGCAGTACAGGTCGGAGGATGAAATCCTACGAGCAGTACTTC.

CDR3 amino acids: CASSPDGVGTQYF. CDR3 DNA sequence: TGCGCCAGCAGCCCAGACGGAGTGGGTACGCAGTATTTT. The chain links TRBV5-1 to TRBJ2-3; no reliable D call. This CDR3 is 13 amino acids long. The V gene lost 4 bases and the J gene lost 8 bases, with 14 bases spanning the gap. Germline CDR1 reads SGHRS; CDR2 reads YFSETQ.

The sample holds many counts of this clonotype. This rearrangement joins TRBV3-1 to TRBJ1-1; D is unclear. The CDR3 length is 14 residues. Trimming removed 0 bases at V and 0 bases at J, with 5 bases between. In germline, CDR1 is LGHDT, CDR2 YNNKEL (reference sequence). CDR3 protein: CASSQDSLNTEAFF. The CDR3 coding sequence is TGTGCCAGCAGCCAAGATTCGTTGAACACTGAAGCTTTCTTT.

The chain uses TRBV19 and TRBJ2-1; 12 bases agree with TRBD1. Losses at the gene ends were 5 bases for V and 8 bases for J; bases not matched to a gene: 7. The CDR3 is 15 residues long. Germline V gene data show CDR1 as LNHDA and CDR2 as SQIVND (reference sequence). Written as DNA, the CDR3 is TGTGCCAGTAGTCCGGGACAGGGGGCTTCGCATGAGCAGTTCTTC. Its protein is CASSPGQGASHEQFF.

This clonotype was seen a few times. V gene TRBV19 combines with J gene TRBJ2-6; D gene unclear. The CDR3 extends over 16 amino acids. V shed 5 bases and J shed 4 bases, with 15 bases lying between them. Germline V lookup: CDR1 LNHDA, CDR2 SQIVND (reference sequence). CDR3 loop: CASSGYRESGANVLTF. The CDR3 nucleotides are TGTGCCAGTAGTGGATATAGGGAATCCGGGGCCAACGTCCTGACTTTC. Full variable domain (outside the CDR3, taken from reference TRBV19 and TRBJ2-6): DGGITQSPKYLFRKEGQNVTLSCEQNLNHDAMYWYRQDPGQGLRLIYYSQIVNDFQKGDIAEGYSVSREKKESFPLTVTSAQKNPTAFYLCASSGYRESGANVLTFGAGSRLTVL.

For this clonotype: This may be a read error, as it is one base from a much larger clone. J is TRBJ1-1 and V is TRBV7-9; D is possibly TRBD1 (5 bases). The germline V and J ends were trimmed by 5 bases and 3 bases, with 25 bases remaining between them. CDR1 SEHNR and CDR2 FQNEAQ come from the germline V gene (reference sequence). CDR3 length: 18 residues. CDR3 region: CASSHRDPTSGLHTEAFF. The CDR3 DNA sequence: TGTGCCAGCAGCCACCGGGACCCCACCTCCGGACTCCACACTGAAGCTTTCTTT.

This clonotype came up a few times. The chain couples TRBV27 to TRBJ2-7, with D possibly called TRBD1 or TRBD2 (5 bases each). There are 13 residues in the CDR3. Trimming pared 6 bases from V and 2 bases from J, leaving 11 bases between. Germline lookup yields CDR1 MNHEY and CDR2 SMNVEV (reference sequence). Written as DNA, the CDR3 is TGTGCCAGCAGAAGTGTGGGGGCCTACGAGCAGTACTTC. Translated, it gives CASRSVGAYEQYF.

In its sample, this clonotype was seen many times. The CDR3 nucleotides read TGTGCCAGCAGCTCCGCTAGCGGAACGAACACCGGGGAGCTGTTTTTT. Encoded protein: CASSSASGTNTGELFF. The chain is built from TRBV5-4 and TRBJ2-2, with 7 bases lining up with TRBD2. In germline, CDR1 is SGHNT, CDR2 YYREEE (reference sequence). The length of the CDR3 is 16 residues. The V and J ends lost 3 bases and 0 bases, in that order; junction bases with no gene match: 5.